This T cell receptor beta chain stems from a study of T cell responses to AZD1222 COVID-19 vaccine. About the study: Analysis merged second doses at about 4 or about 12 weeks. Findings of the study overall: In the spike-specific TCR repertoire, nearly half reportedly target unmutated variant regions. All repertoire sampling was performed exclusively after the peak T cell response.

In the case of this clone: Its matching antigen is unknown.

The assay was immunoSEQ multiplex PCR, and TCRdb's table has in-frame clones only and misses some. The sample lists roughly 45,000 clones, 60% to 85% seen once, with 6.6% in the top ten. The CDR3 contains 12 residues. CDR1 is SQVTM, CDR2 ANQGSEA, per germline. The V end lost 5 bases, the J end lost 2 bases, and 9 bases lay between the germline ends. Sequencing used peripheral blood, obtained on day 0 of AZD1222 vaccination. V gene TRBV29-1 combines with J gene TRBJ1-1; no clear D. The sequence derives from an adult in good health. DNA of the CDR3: TGCAGCGTTACAAAACCCAACACTGAAGCTTTCTTT. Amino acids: CSVTKPNTEAFF.